The following is a T cell receptor (beta chain) sequence with its context. This record comes from a study of blood T cell repertoires in COVID-19. Background on the study: Some COVID-19 samples were acute and others convalescent; all came from the United States, Italy and Spain.

As handled by the study authors: Reference gene primers were amplified, and this amplification served to estimate nucleated cell counts. The protocol was immunoSEQ multiplex PCR, while the TCRdb copy is restricted to in-frame clones and leaves out a portion. V, J and clone size were drawn from that table, and D and trimming were deduced from the DNA. In the table there are 280,000 or so clones, 85% of which are singletons. V was cut by 7 bases and J by 0 bases, with 13 bases left in between. Germline CDR1 and CDR2: SGHVS and FQNEAQ. The CDR3 length is 14 residues. J is TRBJ2-7 and V is TRBV7-8; a weak D match, TRBD2 (5 bases). The sequencing sample was made of peripheral blood. This TCR was sampled from a human donor in a cohort sampled during active COVID-19. The CDR3 region is CASTRSGVSYEQYF. CDR3 DNA: TGTGCCAGCACCCGATCCGGGGTCTCCTACGAGCAGTACTTC.